This TCR beta chain comes out of a study of vaccination and CD4 T cells after COVID-19. With the Oncomine TCR Beta short-read assay, DNA from cultured CD4+ T cells was sequenced. TCRdb redid the calling of the PCR reads with MiXCR, one entry per CDR3 protein. The sample contains 10,000 or so distinct CDR3 sequences, about 56% of which appear only once. V was pared by 8 bases and J by 0 bases, with 11 bases between. The CDR3 contains 14 residues. Germline V gene sequence: CDR1 MNHNS, CDR2 SASEGT. Treatment here: approximately nine-day PBMC culture with coronavirus spike peptide pools or control peptides (ViraFEST assay). The culture of more than 1.5 million PBMCs per well included 9.5 to 10 IU/ml IL-2 and about 9.9 ug/ml peptide pools. In the case of this clonotype: Its antigen is unknown.

This rearrangement joins TRBV6-1 to TRBJ1-5, with unresolved D. Sequenced material: CD4+ T cells from blood, cultured in vitro. The sequence was obtained from a human donor who had recovered from COVID-19. The CDR3 reads CASSLVPSNQPQHF. The CDR3 DNA sequence: TGTGCCAGCTCGTTGGTCCCTAGCAATCAGCCCCAGCATTTT.